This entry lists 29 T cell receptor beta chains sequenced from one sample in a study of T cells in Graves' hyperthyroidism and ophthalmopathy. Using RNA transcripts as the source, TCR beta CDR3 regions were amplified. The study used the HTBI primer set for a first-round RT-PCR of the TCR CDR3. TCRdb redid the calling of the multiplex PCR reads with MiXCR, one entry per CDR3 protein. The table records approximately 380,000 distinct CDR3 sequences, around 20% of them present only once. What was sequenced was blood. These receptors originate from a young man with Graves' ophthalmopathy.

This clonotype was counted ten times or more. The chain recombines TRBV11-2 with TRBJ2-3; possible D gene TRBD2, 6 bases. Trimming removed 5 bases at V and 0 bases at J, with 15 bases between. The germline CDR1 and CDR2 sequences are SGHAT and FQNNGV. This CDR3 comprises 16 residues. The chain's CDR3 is CASSPARDFSTDTQYF. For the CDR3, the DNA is TGTGCCAGCAGCCCAGCGCGGGACTTCAGCACAGATACGCAGTATTTT.

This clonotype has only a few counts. CDR3 bases: TGTGCCATCAGTGAGAAATGGGGGGAGCCTAACACCATATATTTT. This gives the protein CAISEKWGEPNTIYF. V gene TRBV10-3 combines with J gene TRBJ1-3, with D possibly being TRBD1 (5 bases). Germline CDR1 reads ENHRY; CDR2 reads SYGVKD. Trimming shortened V by 2 bases and J by 7 bases, and 15 bases separated the two germline ends. The CDR3 runs 15 residues.

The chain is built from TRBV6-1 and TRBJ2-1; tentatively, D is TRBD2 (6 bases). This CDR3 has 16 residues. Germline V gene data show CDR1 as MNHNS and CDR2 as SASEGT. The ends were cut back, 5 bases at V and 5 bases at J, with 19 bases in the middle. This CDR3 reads CASSLGWLARDNEQFF. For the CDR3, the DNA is TGTGCCAGCAGTCTCGGTTGGCTAGCGAGAGACAATGAGCAGTTCTTC.

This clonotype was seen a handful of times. CDR3 in amino acids: CATCPRGGETQYF. CDR3 sequence (DNA): TGTGCCACCTGCCCTCGGGGGGGCGAGACCCAGTACTTC. The rearrangement joins TRBV15 to TRBJ2-5; 8 nucleotides align to TRBD2. Germline V gene lookup returns CDR1 LNHNV and CDR2 YYDKDF (reference sequence). The CDR3 totals 13 residues. After removal of 8 bases from V and 5 bases from J, the junction contained 7 bases not matched to a gene. Filled out from reference TRBV15 and TRBJ2-5, the complete variable domain reads DAMVIQNPRYQVTQFGKPVTLSCSQTLNHNVMYWYQQKSSQAPKLLFHYYDKDFNNEADTPDNFQSRRPNTSFCFLDIRSPGLGDTAMYLCATCPRGGETQYFGPGTRLLVL.

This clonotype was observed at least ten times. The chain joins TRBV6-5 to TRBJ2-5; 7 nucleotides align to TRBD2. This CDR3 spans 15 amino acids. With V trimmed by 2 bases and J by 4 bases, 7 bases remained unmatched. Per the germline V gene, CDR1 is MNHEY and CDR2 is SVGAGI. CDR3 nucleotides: TGTGCCAGCAGTTACGAGCGGGGCTTTGGAGAGACCCAGTACTTC. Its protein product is CASSYERGFGETQYF.

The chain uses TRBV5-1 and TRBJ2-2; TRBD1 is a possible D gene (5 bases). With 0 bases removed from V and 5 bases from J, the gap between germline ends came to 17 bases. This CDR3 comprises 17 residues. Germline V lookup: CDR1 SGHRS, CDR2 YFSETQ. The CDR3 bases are TGCGCCAGCAGCTTGGCCGTGGAACCAGGGATTACCGGGGAGCTGTTTTTT. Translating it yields CASSLAVEPGITGELFF. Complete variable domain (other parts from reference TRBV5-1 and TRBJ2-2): KAGVTQTPRYLIKTRGQQVTLSCSPISGHRSVSWYQQTPGQGLQFLFEYFSETQRNKGNFPGRFSGRQFSNSRSEMNVSTLELGDSALYLCASSLAVEPGITGELFFGEGSRLTVL.

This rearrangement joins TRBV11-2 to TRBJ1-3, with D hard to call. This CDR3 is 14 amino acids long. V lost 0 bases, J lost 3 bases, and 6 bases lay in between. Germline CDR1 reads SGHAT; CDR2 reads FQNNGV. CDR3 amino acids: CASSLEQIGNTIYF. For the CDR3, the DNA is TGTGCCAGCAGCTTAGAGCAGATTGGAAACACCATATATTTT.

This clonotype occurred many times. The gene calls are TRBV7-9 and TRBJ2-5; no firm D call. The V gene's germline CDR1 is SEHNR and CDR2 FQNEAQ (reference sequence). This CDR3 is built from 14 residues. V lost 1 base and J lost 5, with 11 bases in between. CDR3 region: CASSLGWVGETQYF. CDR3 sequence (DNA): TGTGCCAGCAGCTTAGGCTGGGTAGGGGAGACCCAGTACTTC.

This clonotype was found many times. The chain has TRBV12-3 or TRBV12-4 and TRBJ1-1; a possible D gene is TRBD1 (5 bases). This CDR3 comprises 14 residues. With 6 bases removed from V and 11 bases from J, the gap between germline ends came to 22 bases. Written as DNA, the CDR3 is TGTGCCAGCAGGCTTCAAAGGAGGGGCGGGCCCGCTTTCTTT. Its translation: CASRLQRRGGPAFF.

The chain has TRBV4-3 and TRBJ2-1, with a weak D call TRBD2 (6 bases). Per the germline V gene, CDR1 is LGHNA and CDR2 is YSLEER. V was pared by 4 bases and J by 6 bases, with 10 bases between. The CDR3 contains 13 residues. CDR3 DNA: TGCGCCAGCAGCCGGGTGGGGGGCAATGAGCAGTTCTTC. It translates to CASSRVGGNEQFF.

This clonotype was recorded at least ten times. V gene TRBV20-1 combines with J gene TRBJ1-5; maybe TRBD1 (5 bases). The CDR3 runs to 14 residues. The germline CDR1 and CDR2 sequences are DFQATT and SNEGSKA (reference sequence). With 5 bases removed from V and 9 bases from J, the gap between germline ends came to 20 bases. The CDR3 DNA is TGCAGTGCTCCAGCCGGGACCCCGAGTGGGCCCCAGCATTTT. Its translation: CSAPAGTPSGPQHF.

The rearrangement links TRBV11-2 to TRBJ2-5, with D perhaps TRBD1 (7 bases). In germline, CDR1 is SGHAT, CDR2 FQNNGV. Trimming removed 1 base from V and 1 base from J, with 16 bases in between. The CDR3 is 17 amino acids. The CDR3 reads CASSLVGRGAFQETQYF. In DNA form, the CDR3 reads TGTGCCAGCAGCTTAGTAGGCAGGGGGGCTTTCCAAGAGACCCAGTACTTC. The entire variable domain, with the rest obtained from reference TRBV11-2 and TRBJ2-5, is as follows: EAGVAQSPRYKIIEKRQSVAFWCNPISGHATLYWYQQILGQGPKLLIQFQNNGVVDDSQLPKDRFSAERLKGVDSTLKIQPAKLEDSAVYLCASSLVGRGAFQETQYFGPGTRLLVL.

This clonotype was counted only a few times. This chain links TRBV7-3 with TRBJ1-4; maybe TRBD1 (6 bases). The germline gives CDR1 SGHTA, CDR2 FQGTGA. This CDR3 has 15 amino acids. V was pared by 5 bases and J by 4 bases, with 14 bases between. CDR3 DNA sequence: TGTGCCAGCAGCGCGACAGGAGGGAATAATGAAAAACTGTTTTTT. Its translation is CASSATGGNNEKLFF.

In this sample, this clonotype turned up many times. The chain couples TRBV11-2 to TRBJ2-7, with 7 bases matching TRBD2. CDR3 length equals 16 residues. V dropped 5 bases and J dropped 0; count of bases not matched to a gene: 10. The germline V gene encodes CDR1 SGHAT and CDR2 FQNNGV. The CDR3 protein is CASSMAGAASSYEQYF. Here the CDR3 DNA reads TGTGCCAGCAGCATGGCGGGAGCCGCGAGCTCCTACGAGCAGTACTTC.

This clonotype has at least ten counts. CDR3 in amino acids: CASSPRQGAVTEAFF. CDR3 DNA sequence: TGTGCCAGCAGCCCCCGACAGGGGGCGGTTACTGAAGCTTTCTTT. The rearrangement uses TRBV7-8 and TRBJ1-1, with 10 bases that match TRBD1. V shed 5 bases and J 5 bases; nucleotides not matched to a gene: 8. CDR3 length equals 15 residues. Germline V lookup: CDR1 SGHVS, CDR2 FQNEAQ. Together with reference TRBV7-8 and TRBJ1-1, the CDR3 gives the full variable domain: GAGVSQSPRYKVAKRGQDVALRCDPISGHVSLFWYQQALGQGPEFLTYFQNEAQLDKSGLPSDRFFAERPEGSVSTLKIQRTQQEDSAVYLCASSPRQGAVTEAFFGQGTRLTVV.

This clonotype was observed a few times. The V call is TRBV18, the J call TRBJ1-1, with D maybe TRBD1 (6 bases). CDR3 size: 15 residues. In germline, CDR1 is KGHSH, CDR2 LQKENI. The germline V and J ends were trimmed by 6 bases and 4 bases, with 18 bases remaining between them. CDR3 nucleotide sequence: TGTGCCAGCTCCCCCCCGATGGGGGCGGGCACTGAAGCTTTCTTT. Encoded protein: CASSPPMGAGTEAFF.

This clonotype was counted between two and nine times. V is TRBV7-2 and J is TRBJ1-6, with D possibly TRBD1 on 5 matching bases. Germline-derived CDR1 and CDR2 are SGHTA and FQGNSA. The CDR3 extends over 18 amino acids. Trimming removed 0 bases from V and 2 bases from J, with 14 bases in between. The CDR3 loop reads CASSLAGAQNTYNSPLHF. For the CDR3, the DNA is TGTGCCAGCAGCTTAGCAGGGGCCCAAAACACCTATAATTCACCCCTCCACTTT.

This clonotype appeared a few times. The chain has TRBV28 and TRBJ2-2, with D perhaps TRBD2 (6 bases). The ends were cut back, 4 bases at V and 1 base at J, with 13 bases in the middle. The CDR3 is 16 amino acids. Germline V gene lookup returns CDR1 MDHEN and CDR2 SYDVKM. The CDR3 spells CASSSGGLMNTGELFF. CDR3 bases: TGTGCCAGCAGTTCCGGGGGACTCATGAACACCGGGGAGCTGTTTTTT. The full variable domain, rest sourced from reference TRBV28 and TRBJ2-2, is DVKVTQSSRYLVKRTGEKVFLECVQDMDHENMFWYRQDPGLGLRLIYFSYDVKMKEKGDIPEGYSVSREKKERFSLILESASTNQTSMYLCASSSGGLMNTGELFFGEGSRLTVL.

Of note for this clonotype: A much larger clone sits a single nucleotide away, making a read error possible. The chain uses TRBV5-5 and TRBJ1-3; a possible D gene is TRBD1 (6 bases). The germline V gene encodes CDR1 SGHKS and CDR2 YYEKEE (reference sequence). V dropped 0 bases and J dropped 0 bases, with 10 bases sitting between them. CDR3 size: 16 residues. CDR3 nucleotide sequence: TGTGCCAGCAGCTTGGCGGGGGCCGGCTCTGGAAACACCATATATTTT. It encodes CASSLAGAGSGNTIYF.

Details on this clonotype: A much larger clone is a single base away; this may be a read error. The CDR3 DNA follows: TGTGCCAGCAGCGTAAAGGGGACCACTGAAGCTTTCTTT. Its protein product is CASSVKGTTEAFF. The chain combines TRBV9 with TRBJ1-1; perhaps TRBD1 as D (5 bases). V lost 1 base and J lost 4, with 8 bases in between. The CDR3 consists of 13 residues. Germline values: CDR1 SGDLS, CDR2 YYNGEE.

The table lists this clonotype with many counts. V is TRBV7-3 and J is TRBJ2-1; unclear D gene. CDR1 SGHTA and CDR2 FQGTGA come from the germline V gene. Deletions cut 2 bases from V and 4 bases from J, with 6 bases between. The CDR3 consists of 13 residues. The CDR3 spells CASSLSVYNEQFF. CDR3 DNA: TGTGCCAGCAGCTTATCCGTTTACAATGAGCAGTTCTTC.

This CDR3 reads CATSVGNEQYF. CDR3 nucleotide sequence: TGTGCCACCAGTGTGGGGAACGAGCAGTACTTC. The V gene is TRBV24-1, the J gene TRBJ2-7; D remains ambiguous. This CDR3 region has 11 residues. CDR1 is KGHDR and CDR2 is SFDVKD in the germline V gene. Trimming removed 5 bases at V and 5 bases at J, with 6 bases between.

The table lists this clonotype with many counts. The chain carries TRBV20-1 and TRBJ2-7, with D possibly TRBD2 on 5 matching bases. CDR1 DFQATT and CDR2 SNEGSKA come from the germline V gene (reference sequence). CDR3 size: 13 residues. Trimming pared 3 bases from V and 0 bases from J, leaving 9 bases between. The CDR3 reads CSARVRDSYEQYF. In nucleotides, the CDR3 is TGCAGTGCTAGGGTCCGGGACTCCTACGAGCAGTACTTC.

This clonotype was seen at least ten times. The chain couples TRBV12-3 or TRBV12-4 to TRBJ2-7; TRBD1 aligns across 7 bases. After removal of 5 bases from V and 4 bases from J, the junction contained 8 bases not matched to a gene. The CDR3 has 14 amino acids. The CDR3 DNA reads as TGTGCCAGCAGTCTAGGGACAGTTCAATACGAGCAGTACTTC. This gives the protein CASSLGTVQYEQYF.

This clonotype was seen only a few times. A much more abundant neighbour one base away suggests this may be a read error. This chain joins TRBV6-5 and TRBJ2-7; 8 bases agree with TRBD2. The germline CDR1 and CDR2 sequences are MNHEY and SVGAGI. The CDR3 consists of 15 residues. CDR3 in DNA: TGTGCCAGCAGTTCCCCCGGGGGGGCCGGCTACGGGCAGTACTTC. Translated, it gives CASSSPGGAGYGQYF.

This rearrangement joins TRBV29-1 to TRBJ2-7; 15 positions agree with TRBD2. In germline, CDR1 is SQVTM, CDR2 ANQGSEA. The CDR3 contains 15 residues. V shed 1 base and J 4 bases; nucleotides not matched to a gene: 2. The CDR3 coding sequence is TGCAGCGTTGAAGGGGGACTAGCGGGGGGATACGAGCAGTACTTC. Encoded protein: CSVEGGLAGGYEQYF.

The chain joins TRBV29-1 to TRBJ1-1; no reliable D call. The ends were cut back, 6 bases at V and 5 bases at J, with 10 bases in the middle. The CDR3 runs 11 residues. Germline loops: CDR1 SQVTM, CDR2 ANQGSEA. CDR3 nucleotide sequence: TGCAGCGTCCCCCCGGGAACTGAAGCTTTCTTT. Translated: CSVPPGTEAFF.

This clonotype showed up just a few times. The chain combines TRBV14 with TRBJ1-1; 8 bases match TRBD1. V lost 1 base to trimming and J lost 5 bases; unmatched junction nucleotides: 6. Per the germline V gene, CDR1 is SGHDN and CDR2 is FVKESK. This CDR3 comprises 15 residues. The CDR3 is CASSQGAGGFTEAFF. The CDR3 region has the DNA TGTGCCAGCAGCCAAGGGGCAGGGGGCTTTACTGAAGCTTTCTTT.

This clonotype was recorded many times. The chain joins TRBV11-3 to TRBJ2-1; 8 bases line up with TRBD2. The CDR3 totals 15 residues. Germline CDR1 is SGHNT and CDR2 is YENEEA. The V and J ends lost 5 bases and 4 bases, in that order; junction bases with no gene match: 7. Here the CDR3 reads CASSRGGPGYNEQFF. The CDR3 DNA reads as TGTGCCAGCAGCCGCGGGGGGCCGGGATACAATGAGCAGTTCTTC.